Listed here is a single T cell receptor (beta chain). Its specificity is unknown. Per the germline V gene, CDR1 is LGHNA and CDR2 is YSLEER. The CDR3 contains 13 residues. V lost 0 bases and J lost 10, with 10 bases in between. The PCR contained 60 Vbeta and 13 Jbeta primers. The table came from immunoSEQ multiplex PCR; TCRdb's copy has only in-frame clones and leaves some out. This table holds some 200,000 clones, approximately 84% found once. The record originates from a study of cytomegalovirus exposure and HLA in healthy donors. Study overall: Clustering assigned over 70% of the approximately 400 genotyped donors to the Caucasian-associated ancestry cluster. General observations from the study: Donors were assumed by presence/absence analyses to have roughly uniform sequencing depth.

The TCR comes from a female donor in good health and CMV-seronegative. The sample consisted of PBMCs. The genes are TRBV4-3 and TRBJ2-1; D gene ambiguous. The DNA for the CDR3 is TGCGCCAGCAGCCAAGATCCACGGTACGAGCAGTTCTTC. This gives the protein CASSQDPRYEQFF.